The next 8 T cell receptor beta chains were all read from a single sample in a study of technical replicates of blood from several donors. TCRdb's table, derived via immunoSEQ multiplex PCR, lists solely in-frame clones and lacks some. The sample shows about 88,000 clones, around 92% of them seen only once. The specimen was T cells isolated from PBMCs. The receptors derive from a human donor in good health.

This clone occurred a few times. V and J are TRBV10-1 and TRBJ1-5; D gene uncertain. Trimming cost V 2 bases and J 5 bases, with 7 bases left between them. This CDR3 is 13 amino acids long. Germline V gene sequence: CDR1 WNHNN, CDR2 SYGVQD (reference sequence). The CDR3 sequence: CASSEGAYQPQHF. The CDR3 nucleotides read TGCGCCAGCAGTGAGGGAGCTTATCAGCCCCAGCATTTT.

The V call is TRBV5-6, the J call TRBJ2-3, with D hard to call. There are 13 residues in the CDR3. The germline V gene encodes CDR1 SGHDT and CDR2 YYEEEE. Trimming removed 4 bases from V and 2 bases from J, with 8 bases in between. The CDR3, as DNA: TGTGCCAGCAGCCCTCGTTACACAGATACGCAGTATTTT. It codes for CASSPRYTDTQYF. Filled out from reference TRBV5-6 and TRBJ2-3, the complete variable domain reads DAGVTQSPTHLIKTRGQQVTLRCSPKSGHDTVSWYQQALGQGPQFIFQYYEEEERQRGNFPDRFSGHQFPNYSSELNVNALLLGDSALYLCASSPRYTDTQYFGPGTRLTVL.

J is TRBJ1-2 and V is TRBV5-1; D remains ambiguous. Trimming took 0 bases from V and 5 from J, leaving 17 bases between them. CDR3 size: 16 residues. Per the germline V gene, CDR1 is SGHRS and CDR2 is YFSETQ. CDR3 sequence (DNA): TGCGCCAGCAGCTTGGCCCGATCCACTCAACTTTATGGCTACACCTTC. Translating gives CASSLARSTQLYGYTF.

The chain links TRBV6-5 to TRBJ2-1; 9 positions match TRBD2. Germline V CDR1 and CDR2: MNHEY, SVGAGI. Unmatched junction bases numbered 11, after V lost 2 bases and J lost 9 bases. The CDR3 runs 16 residues. CDR3 sequence reads: CASSYKGGRASGEQFF. CDR3 sequence (DNA): TGTGCCAGCAGTTACAAAGGCGGGAGGGCCTCTGGTGAGCAGTTCTTC.

The chain joins TRBV29-1 to TRBJ1-5, with 12 bases that match TRBD1. The V gene's germline CDR1 is SQVTM and CDR2 ANQGSEA. The CDR3 runs to 17 residues. J gave up 6 bases and V 4 bases, and 13 bases lay outside the gene matches. CDR3 sequence (DNA): TGCAGCGTTGTATTGGGGAGCGGGACAGGGGGCTCTCAGCCCCAGCATTTT. As protein: CSVVLGSGTGGSQPQHF.

This chain connects TRBV5-1 to TRBJ1-5; D remains unclear. CDR3 length: 13 amino acids. The V gene's germline CDR1 is SGHRS and CDR2 YFSETQ. Trimming stripped 0 bases from V and 5 bases from J, with 6 bases between. This chain's CDR3 is CASSLGVDQPQHF. The CDR3 coding sequence is TGCGCCAGCAGCTTGGGAGTAGATCAGCCCCAGCATTTT. The full variable domain, in which reference TRBV5-1 and TRBJ1-5 provide the parts outside the CDR3, is KAGVTQTPRYLIKTRGQQVTLSCSPISGHRSVSWYQQTPGQGLQFLFEYFSETQRNKGNFPGRFSGRQFSNSRSEMNVSTLELGDSALYLCASSLGVDQPQHFGDGTRLSIL.

This clone has only a few counts. The chain links TRBV10-2 to TRBJ1-5; TRBD1 agrees at 8 bases. V trimming: 6 bases; J trimming: 7 bases; junction bases outside the gene matches: 8. Germline V lookup: CDR1 WSHSY, CDR2 SAAADI. This CDR3 has 14 amino acids. In DNA, the CDR3 is TGCGCCAGCAGGCAGGGGGCAGAGGAGCAGCCCCAGCATTTT. Protein sequence: CASRQGAEEQPQHF.

CDR3 nucleotide sequence: TGCGCCAGCAGTGGGACAGGGGACTTTTCTTGGACAGATACGCAGTATTTT. This encodes CASSGTGDFSWTDTQYF. The gene calls are TRBV10-1 and TRBJ2-3; 9 bases agree with TRBD1. The CDR3 is 17 amino acids. Germline assignment: CDR1 WNHNN and CDR2 SYGVQD (reference sequence). With V trimmed by 4 bases and J by 3 bases, 11 bases remained unmatched.